The next 5 T cell receptor beta chains were all read from a single sample in a study of blood T cell repertoires in COVID-19. Measured with immunoSEQ multiplex PCR; TCRdb has only the in-frame clones, and not every one. This table holds roughly 250,000 clones, 80% to 90% found once. Sequenced sample: PBMCs or T cells enriched from blood (not recorded which). The receptors stem from a woman between 50 and 59 years old who had recovered from COVID-19.

The chain employs TRBV5-5 and TRBJ1-1; TRBD1 matches 8 bases. The CDR3 covers 14 residues. CDR1 is SGHKS, CDR2 YYEKEE, per germline (reference sequence). V gave up 0 bases and J gave up 7 bases; unmatched junction bases: 5. The CDR3 DNA is TGTGCCAGCAGCTTGGTCAGGGGGCACGGTGAAGCTTTCTTT. As protein: CASSLVRGHGEAFF.

V and J are TRBV5-1 and TRBJ1-1; possible D gene TRBD1, 5 bases. V shed 2 bases and J shed 5 bases, with 13 bases lying between them. CDR1 and CDR2 (germline): SGHRS, YFSETQ. This CDR3 has 14 residues. The CDR3 nucleotides read TGCGCCAGCAGCTTACAGGATCCGGGTACTGAAGCTTTCTTT. It is translated as CASSLQDPGTEAFF. Variable domain in full (rest from reference TRBV5-1 and TRBJ1-1): KAGVTQTPRYLIKTRGQQVTLSCSPISGHRSVSWYQQTPGQGLQFLFEYFSETQRNKGNFPGRFSGRQFSNSRSEMNVSTLELGDSALYLCASSLQDPGTEAFFGQGTRLTVV.

The chain employs TRBV27 and TRBJ2-7; 7 nucleotides agree with TRBD2. The length of the CDR3 is 14 residues. Trimming cost V 3 bases and J 7 bases; bases outside gene matches: 9. The V gene's germline CDR1 is MNHEY and CDR2 SMNVEV (reference sequence). DNA of the CDR3: TGTGCCAGCAGTTTTTCTAGCGGCGTAGGGGAGCAGTACTTC. Its protein is CASSFSSGVGEQYF.

The chain joins TRBV29-1 to TRBJ2-1; 9 bases line up with TRBD2. V shed 4 bases and J 5 bases; nucleotides not matched to a gene: 9. Germline V gene lookup returns CDR1 SQVTM and CDR2 ANQGSEA. This CDR3 is 15 amino acids long. The CDR3 here is CSVVGASGINNEQFF. The CDR3 DNA follows: TGCAGCGTTGTGGGTGCTAGCGGGATCAACAATGAGCAGTTCTTC.

The V gene is TRBV9, the J gene TRBJ2-7, with 13 bases identical to TRBD2. The CDR3 runs 18 residues. Germline V CDR1 and CDR2: SGDLS, YYNGEE. V shed 2 bases and J 4 bases; nucleotides not matched to a gene: 12. In nucleotides, the CDR3 is TGTGCCAGCAGCGTGGGACTAGCGGGAAGTGGGGCAGAATACGAGCAGTACTTC. Amino acid sequence: CASSVGLAGSGAEYEQYF.